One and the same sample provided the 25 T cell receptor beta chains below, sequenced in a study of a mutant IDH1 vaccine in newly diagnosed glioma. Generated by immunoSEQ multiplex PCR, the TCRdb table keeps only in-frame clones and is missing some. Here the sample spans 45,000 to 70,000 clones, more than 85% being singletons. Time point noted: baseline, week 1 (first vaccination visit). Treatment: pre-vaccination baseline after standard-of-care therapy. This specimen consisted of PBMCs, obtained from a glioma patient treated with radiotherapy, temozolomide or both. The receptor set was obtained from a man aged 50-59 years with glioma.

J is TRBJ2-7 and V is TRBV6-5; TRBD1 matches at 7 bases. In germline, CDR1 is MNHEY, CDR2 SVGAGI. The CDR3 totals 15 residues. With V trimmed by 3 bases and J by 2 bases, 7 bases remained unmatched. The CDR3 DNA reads TGTGCCAGCAGTTATACACAGGGGCGCCCCTACGAGCAGTACTTC. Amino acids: CASSYTQGRPYEQYF.

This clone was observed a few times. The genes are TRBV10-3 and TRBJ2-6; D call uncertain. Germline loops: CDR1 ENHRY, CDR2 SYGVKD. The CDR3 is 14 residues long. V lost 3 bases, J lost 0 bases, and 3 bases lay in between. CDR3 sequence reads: CAISDSSGANVLTF. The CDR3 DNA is TGTGCCATCAGTGACAGCTCTGGGGCCAACGTCCTGACTTTC.

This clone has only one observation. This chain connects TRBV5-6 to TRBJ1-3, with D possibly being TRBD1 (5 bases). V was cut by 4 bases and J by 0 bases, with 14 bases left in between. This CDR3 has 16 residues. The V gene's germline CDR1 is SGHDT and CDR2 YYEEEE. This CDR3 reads CASSGGLQPSGNTIYF. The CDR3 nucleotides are TGTGCCAGCAGCGGGGGACTGCAGCCCTCTGGAAACACCATATATTTT.

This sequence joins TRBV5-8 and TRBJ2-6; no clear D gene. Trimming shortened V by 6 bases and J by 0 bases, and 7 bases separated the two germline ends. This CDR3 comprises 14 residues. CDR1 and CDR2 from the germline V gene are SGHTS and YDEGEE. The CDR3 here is CASTYFSGANVLTF. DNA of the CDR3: TGTGCCAGCACCTACTTCTCTGGGGCCAACGTCCTGACTTTC.

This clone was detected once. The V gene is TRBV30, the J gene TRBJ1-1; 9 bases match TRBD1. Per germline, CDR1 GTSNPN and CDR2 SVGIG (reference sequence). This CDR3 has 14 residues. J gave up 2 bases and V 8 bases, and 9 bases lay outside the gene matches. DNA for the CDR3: TGTGCCCAACGCCGGGACAGGGCTAACACTGAAGCTTTCTTT. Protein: CAQRRDRANTEAFF.

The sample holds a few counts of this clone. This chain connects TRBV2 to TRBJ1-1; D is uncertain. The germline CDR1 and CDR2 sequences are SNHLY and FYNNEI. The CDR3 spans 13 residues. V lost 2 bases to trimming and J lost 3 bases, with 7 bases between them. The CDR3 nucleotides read TGTGCCAGCAGTGAAAGGTGGGACACTGAAGCTTTCTTT. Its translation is CASSERWDTEAFF.

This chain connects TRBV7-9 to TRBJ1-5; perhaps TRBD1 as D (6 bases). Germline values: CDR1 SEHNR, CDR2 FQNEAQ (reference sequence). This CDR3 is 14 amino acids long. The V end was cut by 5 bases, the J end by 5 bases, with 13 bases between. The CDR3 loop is CASSLGQPHQPQHF. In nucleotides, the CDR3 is TGTGCCAGCAGCCTCGGACAGCCCCATCAGCCCCAGCATTTT.

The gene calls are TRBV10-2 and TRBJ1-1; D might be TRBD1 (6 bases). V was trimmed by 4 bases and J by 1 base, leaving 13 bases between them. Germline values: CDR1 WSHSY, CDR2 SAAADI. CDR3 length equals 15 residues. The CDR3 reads CASSGSTGPNTEAFF. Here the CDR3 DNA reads TGCGCCAGCAGTGGATCGACAGGACCGAACACTGAAGCTTTCTTT.

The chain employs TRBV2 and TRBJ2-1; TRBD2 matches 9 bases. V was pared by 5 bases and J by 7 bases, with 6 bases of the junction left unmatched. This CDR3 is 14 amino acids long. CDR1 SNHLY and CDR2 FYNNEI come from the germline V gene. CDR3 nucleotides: TGTGCCAGCAGTCAACGACTAGCGGAGAATGAGCAGTTCTTC. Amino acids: CASSQRLAENEQFF. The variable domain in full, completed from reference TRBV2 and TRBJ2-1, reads EPEVTQTPSHQVTQMGQEVILRCVPISNHLYFYWYRQILGQKVEFLVSFYNNEISEKSEIFDDQFSVERPDGSNFTLKIRSTKLEDSAMYFCASSQRLAENEQFFGPGTRLTVL.

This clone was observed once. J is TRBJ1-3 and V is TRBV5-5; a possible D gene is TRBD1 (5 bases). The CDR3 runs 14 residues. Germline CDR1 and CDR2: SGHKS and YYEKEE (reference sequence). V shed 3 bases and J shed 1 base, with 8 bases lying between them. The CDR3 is CASSSSGSGNTIYF. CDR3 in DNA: TGTGCCAGCAGCTCCTCAGGGTCTGGAAACACCATATATTTT.

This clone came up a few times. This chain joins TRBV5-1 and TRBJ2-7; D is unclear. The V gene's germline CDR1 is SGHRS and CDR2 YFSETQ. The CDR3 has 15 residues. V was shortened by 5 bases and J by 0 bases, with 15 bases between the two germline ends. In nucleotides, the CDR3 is TGCGCCAGCAGTCTGGACGGGCTGAGCTCCTACGAGCAGTACTTC. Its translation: CASSLDGLSSYEQYF.

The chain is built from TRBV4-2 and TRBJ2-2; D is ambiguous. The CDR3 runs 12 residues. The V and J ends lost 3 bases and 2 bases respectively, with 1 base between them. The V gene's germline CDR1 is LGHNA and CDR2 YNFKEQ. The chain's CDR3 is CASSHNTGELFF. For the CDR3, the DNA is TGTGCCAGCAGCCACAACACCGGGGAGCTGTTTTTT.

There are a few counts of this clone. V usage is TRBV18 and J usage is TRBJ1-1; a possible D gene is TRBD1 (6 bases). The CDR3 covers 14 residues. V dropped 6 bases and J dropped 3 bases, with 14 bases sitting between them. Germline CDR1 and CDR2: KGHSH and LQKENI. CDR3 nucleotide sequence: TGTGCCAGCTCTCAGACAGGTCGGGACACTGAAGCTTTCTTT. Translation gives CASSQTGRDTEAFF.

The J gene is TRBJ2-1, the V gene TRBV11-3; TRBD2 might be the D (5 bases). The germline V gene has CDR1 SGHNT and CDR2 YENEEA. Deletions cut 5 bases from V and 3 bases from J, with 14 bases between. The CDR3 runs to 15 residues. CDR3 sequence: CASSTGLGLYNEQFF. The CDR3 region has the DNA TGTGCCAGCAGCACCGGCTTAGGACTCTACAATGAGCAGTTCTTC.

As DNA, the CDR3 is TGTGCCTGGAGGCCAACTAGGGCCGGGGAGCTGTTTTTT. It codes for CAWRPTRAGELFF. The J gene is TRBJ2-2, the V gene TRBV30; TRBD2 is a possible D gene (5 bases). The ends were cut back, 3 bases at V and 6 bases at J, with 11 bases in the middle. This CDR3 spans 13 amino acids. Per the germline V gene, CDR1 is GTSNPN and CDR2 is SVGIG (reference sequence).

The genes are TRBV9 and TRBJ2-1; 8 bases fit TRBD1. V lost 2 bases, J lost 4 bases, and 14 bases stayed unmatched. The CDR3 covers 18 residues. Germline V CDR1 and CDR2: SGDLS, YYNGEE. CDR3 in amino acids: CASSVRGAGGAMYNEQFF. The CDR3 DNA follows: TGTGCCAGCAGCGTCCGTGGGGCAGGGGGCGCGATGTACAATGAGCAGTTCTTC.

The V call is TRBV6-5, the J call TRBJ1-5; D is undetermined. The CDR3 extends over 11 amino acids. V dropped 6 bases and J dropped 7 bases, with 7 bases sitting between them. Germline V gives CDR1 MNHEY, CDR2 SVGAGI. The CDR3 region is CASSPNQPQHF. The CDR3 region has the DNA TGTGCCAGCAGCCCAAACCAGCCCCAGCATTTT.

The CDR3 coding sequence is TGTGCCAGCAGTTTACCTGCGGGACAGATGAACACTGAAGCTTTCTTT. As protein: CASSLPAGQMNTEAFF. The chain links TRBV28 to TRBJ1-1, with 7 bases lining up with TRBD1. The CDR3 extends over 16 amino acids. Germline CDR1 and CDR2: MDHEN and SYDVKM. Trimming took 2 bases from V and 0 from J; bases not matched to a gene: 6.

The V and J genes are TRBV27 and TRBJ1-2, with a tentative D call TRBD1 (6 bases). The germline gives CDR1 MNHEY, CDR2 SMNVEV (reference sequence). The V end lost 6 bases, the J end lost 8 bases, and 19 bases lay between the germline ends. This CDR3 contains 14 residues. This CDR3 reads CASSLRQAVRGYTF. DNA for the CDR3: TGTGCCAGCAGCCTGAGACAGGCGGTCCGCGGCTACACCTTC.

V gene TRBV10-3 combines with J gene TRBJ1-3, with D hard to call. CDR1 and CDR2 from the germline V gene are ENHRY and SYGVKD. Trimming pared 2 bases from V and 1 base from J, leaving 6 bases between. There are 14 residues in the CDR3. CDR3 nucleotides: TGTGCCATCAGTGAGAGATTATCTGGAAACACCATATATTTT. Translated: CAISERLSGNTIYF.

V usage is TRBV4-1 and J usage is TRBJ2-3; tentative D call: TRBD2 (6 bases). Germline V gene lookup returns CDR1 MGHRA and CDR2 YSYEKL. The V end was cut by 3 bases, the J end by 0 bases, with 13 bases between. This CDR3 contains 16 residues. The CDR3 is CASSQIHGGSTDTQYF. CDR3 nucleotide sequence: TGCGCCAGCAGCCAGATCCACGGGGGAAGCACAGATACGCAGTATTTT.

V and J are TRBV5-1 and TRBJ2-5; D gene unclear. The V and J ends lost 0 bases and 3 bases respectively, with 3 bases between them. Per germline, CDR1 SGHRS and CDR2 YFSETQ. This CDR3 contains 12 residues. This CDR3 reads CASSLDKETQYF. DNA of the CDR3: TGCGCCAGCAGCTTGGATAAAGAGACCCAGTACTTC.

CDR3 DNA sequence: TGCGCCAGCAGTGGGGACAGGTTGAACACTGAAGCTTTCTTT. Translated: CASSGDRLNTEAFF. The chain links TRBV10-2 to TRBJ1-1, with 8 positions matching TRBD1. The CDR3 is made up of 14 amino acids. From germline, CDR1 is WSHSY and CDR2 SAAADI. J lost 0 bases, V lost 4 bases, and 1 base had no gene match.

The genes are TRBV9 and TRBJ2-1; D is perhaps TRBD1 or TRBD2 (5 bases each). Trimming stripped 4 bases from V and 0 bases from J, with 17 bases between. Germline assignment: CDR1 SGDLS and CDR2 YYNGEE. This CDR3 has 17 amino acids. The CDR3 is CASSPPGPMSSYNEQFF. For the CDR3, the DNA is TGTGCCAGCAGCCCGCCGGGGCCCATGAGCTCCTACAATGAGCAGTTCTTC.

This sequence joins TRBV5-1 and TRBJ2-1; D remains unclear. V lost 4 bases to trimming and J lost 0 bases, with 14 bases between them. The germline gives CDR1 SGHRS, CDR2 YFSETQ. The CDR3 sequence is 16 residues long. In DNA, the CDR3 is TGCGCCAGCAGCCCAAGGACCCCCAGCTCCTACAATGAGCAGTTCTTC. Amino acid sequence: CASSPRTPSSYNEQFF.